Shown below are 10 T cell receptor beta chains from a single sample sequenced in a study of control samples from healthy donors and cancer patients. Sequenced by immunoSEQ multiplex PCR; TCRdb stores in-frame clones only, minus some. The sample yields approximately 190,000 clones, roughly nine tenths seen once. The sample comprised blood. Receptors were obtained from a man aged 25 to 40 in good health.

The genes are TRBV5-1 and TRBJ1-2; 7 positions match TRBD1. Germline CDR1 and CDR2: SGHRS and YFSETQ. The CDR3 runs 16 residues. J was trimmed by 7 bases and V by 4 bases; bases with no gene match: 16. CDR3 DNA sequence: TGCGCCAGCAGCGGCCGGGACAGTAGTCCCCCTTCTGGCTACACCTTC. Its translation is CASSGRDSSPPSGYTF.

The V gene is TRBV19, the J gene TRBJ2-3; 10 positions agree with TRBD2. This CDR3 is 16 amino acids long. Germline-derived CDR1 and CDR2 are LNHDA and SQIVND (reference sequence). The trim removed 2 bases at V and 1 base at J, leaving 3 bases unmatched. The CDR3 region has the DNA TGTGCCAGTAGTATAATGACTAGCGGGCGCACAGATACGCAGTATTTT. It encodes CASSIMTSGRTDTQYF. The full variable domain, rest sourced from reference TRBV19 and TRBJ2-3, is DGGITQSPKYLFRKEGQNVTLSCEQNLNHDAMYWYRQDPGQGLRLIYYSQIVNDFQKGDIAEGYSVSREKKESFPLTVTSAQKNPTAFYLCASSIMTSGRTDTQYFGPGTRLTVL.

V and J are TRBV5-1 and TRBJ1-1; a weak D match, TRBD1 (6 bases). CDR1 is SGHRS, CDR2 YFSETQ, per germline. This CDR3 is built from 16 residues. V gave up 0 bases and J gave up 0 bases, with 12 bases separating them. CDR3 bases: TGCGCCAGCAGCTTGGTCTCGGACAGCATGAACACTGAAGCTTTCTTT. Encoded protein: CASSLVSDSMNTEAFF.

This clone was counted only a few times. The gene calls are TRBV7-9 and TRBJ1-5, with a tentative D call TRBD1 (5 bases). The V and J ends lost 4 bases and 7 bases respectively, with 17 bases between them. From germline, CDR1 is SEHNR and CDR2 FQNEAQ (reference sequence). The CDR3 runs 15 residues. The CDR3 reads CASSWGQGSDQPQHF. DNA for the CDR3: TGTGCCAGCAGCTGGGGTCAGGGATCAGACCAGCCCCAGCATTTT.

The chain carries TRBV2 and TRBJ2-2; TRBD2 is a possible D gene (6 bases). Per germline, CDR1 SNHLY and CDR2 FYNNEI. The CDR3 runs to 14 residues. V shed 7 bases and J shed 3 bases, with 12 bases lying between them. The CDR3 region is CASIPGLHTGELFF. The CDR3 nucleotides are TGTGCCAGCATTCCGGGACTCCACACCGGGGAGCTGTTTTTT.

This clone came up a few times. The chain joins TRBV6-6 to TRBJ1-1; D call uncertain. Germline V CDR1 and CDR2: MNHNY, SVGAGI (reference sequence). Trimming took off 2 bases at V and 7 bases at J, with 8 bases between the two ends. This CDR3 comprises 12 residues. The CDR3: CASSYPEGEAFF. The CDR3 DNA follows: TGTGCCAGCAGTTACCCGGAAGGTGAAGCTTTCTTT.

V gene TRBV7-9 combines with J gene TRBJ2-7, with D perhaps being TRBD1 or TRBD2 (6 bases each). This CDR3 spans 13 amino acids. Germline V lookup: CDR1 SEHNR, CDR2 FQNEAQ (reference sequence). The V and J ends lost 3 bases and 5 bases respectively, with 11 bases between them. The CDR3 DNA sequence: TGTGCCAGCAGCTTTGGGGGGCGTAACGAGCAGTACTTC. Amino acids: CASSFGGRNEQYF.

The rearrangement uses TRBV9 and TRBJ1-1; 7 bases map to TRBD1. The CDR3 is made up of 17 amino acids. Germline V CDR1 and CDR2: SGDLS, YYNGEE. The V segment lost 3 bases and the J segment 5 bases; nucleotides outside the gene matches: 16. The CDR3 region is CASSAPTGTVGMTEAFF. CDR3 bases: TGTGCCAGCAGCGCCCCAACCGGGACAGTTGGGATGACTGAAGCTTTCTTT. Filled out from reference TRBV9 and TRBJ1-1, the complete variable domain reads DSGVTQTPKHLITATGQRVTLRCSPRSGDLSVYWYQQSLDQGLQFLIQYYNGEERAKGNILERFSAQQFPDLHSELNLSSLELGDSALYFCASSAPTGTVGMTEAFFGQGTRLTVV.

The rearrangement joins TRBV5-1 to TRBJ1-4; 7 bases fit TRBD1. In germline, CDR1 is SGHRS, CDR2 YFSETQ. Trimming took 7 bases from V and 0 from J; bases not matched to a gene: 12. The CDR3 extends over 17 amino acids. DNA of the CDR3: TGCGCCAGCCAGATCAGGGGGAGAAAATCAACTAATGAAAAACTGTTTTTT. Residues: CASQIRGRKSTNEKLFF.

V gene TRBV19 combines with J gene TRBJ1-2; 7 bases map to TRBD1. The CDR3 runs 15 residues. The V segment lost 7 bases and the J segment 5 bases; nucleotides outside the gene matches: 13. Germline loops: CDR1 LNHDA, CDR2 SQIVND (reference sequence). The CDR3 nucleotides read TGTGCCAGTACCACGGACAGGCGATATCCGTATGGCTACACCTTC. As protein: CASTTDRRYPYGYTF.